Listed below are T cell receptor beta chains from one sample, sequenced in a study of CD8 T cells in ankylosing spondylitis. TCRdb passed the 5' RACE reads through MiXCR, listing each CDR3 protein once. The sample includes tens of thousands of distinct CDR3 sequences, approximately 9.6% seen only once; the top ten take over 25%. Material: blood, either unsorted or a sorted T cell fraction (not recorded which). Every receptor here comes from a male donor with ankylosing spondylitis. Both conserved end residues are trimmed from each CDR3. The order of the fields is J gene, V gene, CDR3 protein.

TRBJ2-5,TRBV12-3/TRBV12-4,ASSLTSGGETQY
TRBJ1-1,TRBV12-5,ASALTPSDEHTEAF
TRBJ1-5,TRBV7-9,ASSIDSNQPQH
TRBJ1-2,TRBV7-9,ASSLTALGYGYT
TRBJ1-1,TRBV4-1,ASSQDPKGTEAF
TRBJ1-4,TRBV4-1,ASSYRDSNEKLF
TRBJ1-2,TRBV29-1,SVPGGPAVNYGYT
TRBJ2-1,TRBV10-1,ASCEYGYDNEHF
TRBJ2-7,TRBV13,ASSSSLGSPDTAYEQY
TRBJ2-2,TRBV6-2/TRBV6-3,ASSPRPGQGVPGELF
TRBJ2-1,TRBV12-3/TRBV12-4,ASSQTSGSSYNEQF
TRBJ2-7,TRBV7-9,ASSFGGSNEQY
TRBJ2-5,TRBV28,ASSDRRLQETQY
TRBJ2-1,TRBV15,ATSGSGNSYNEQF
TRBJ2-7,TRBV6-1,ASNLLSTRSYEQY
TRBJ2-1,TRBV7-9,ASNSPTEQF
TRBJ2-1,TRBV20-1,SAWSGGELADYNEQF
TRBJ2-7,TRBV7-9,ASSSAGLAGVEQY
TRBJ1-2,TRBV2,ASSEVKSYGYT
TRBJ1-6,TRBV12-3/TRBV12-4,TSSLSRGLYSPLH
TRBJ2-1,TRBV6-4,ASSDRDNNEQF
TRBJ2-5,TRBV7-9,ASSLEALSGDQKTQY
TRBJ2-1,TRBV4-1,ASSPLGVAGYNEQF
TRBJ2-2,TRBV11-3,ASSFTGGAITGELF
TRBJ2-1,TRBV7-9,AGRAGGNEQF
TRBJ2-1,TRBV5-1,ASSLEGRGHLIYNEQF
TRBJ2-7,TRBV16,ASSHLYEQY
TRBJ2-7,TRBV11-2,ASSWGGGIYEQY